The 28 T cell receptor beta chains in this list originate from one sample, sequenced in a study of CD8 T cells in ankylosing spondylitis. One entry per CDR3 protein, called by TCRdb with MiXCR from the 5' RACE reads. The sample includes 230,000 or so distinct CDR3 sequences, over 15% of them seen just once. Specimen: blood, either unsorted or a sorted T cell fraction (not recorded which). Receptors were obtained from a male donor with ankylosing spondylitis or in good health (not recorded which).

The CDR3 sequence is CASSLEGAANRELFF. In DNA, the CDR3 is TGCGCCAGCAGCTTGGAGGGAGCCGCGAACAGGGAGCTGTTTTTT. This rearrangement joins TRBV5-1 to TRBJ2-2; TRBD2 is a possible D gene (5 bases). From germline, CDR1 is SGHRS and CDR2 YFSETQ. V lost 0 bases, J lost 9 bases, and 15 bases lay in between. The CDR3 is 15 amino acids.

This chain joins TRBV29-1 and TRBJ2-1, with D perhaps being TRBD1 or TRBD2 (6 bases each). V was trimmed by 4 bases and J by 9 bases, leaving 13 bases between them. CDR1 and CDR2 (germline): SQVTM, ANQGSEA. This CDR3 is built from 12 residues. For the CDR3, the DNA is TGCAGCGTTGGGGTTGGGGGGCTTGAGCAGTTCTTC. It encodes CSVGVGGLEQFF.

The table lists this clonotype with many counts. The chain is built from TRBV6-2 or TRBV6-3 and TRBJ1-2, with unresolved D. Trimming shortened V by 2 bases and J by 3 bases, and 22 bases separated the two germline ends. Germline CDR1 and CDR2: MNHEY and SVGEGT. The CDR3 has 18 residues. The CDR3 coding sequence is TGTGCCAGCAGTTACCCTATGACAACAGCGACCTTTGACTATGGCTACACCTTC. It codes for CASSYPMTTATFDYGYTF.

This clonotype was counted many times. The V and J genes are TRBV5-6 and TRBJ2-7, with a weak D call TRBD2 (6 bases). Per germline, CDR1 SGHDT and CDR2 YYEEEE. Trimming took off 5 bases at V and 2 bases at J, with 17 bases between the two ends. The CDR3 length is 15 residues. This CDR3 reads CASRAQREFAYEQYF. For the CDR3, the DNA is TGTGCCAGCAGAGCACAACGGGAGTTCGCCTACGAGCAGTACTTC.

CDR3 region: CASSLELAGYYEQFF. CDR3 sequence (DNA): TGTGCCAGCAGCTTAGAACTAGCGGGGTATTATGAGCAGTTCTTC. The chain is built from TRBV7-9 and TRBJ2-1, with 10 bases fitting TRBD2. The CDR3 loop spans 15 amino acids. Losses at the gene ends were 1 base for V and 8 bases for J; bases not matched to a gene: 5. Germline V gene lookup returns CDR1 SEHNR and CDR2 FQNEAQ (reference sequence).

This clonotype was observed a few times. The chain is built from TRBV5-1 and TRBJ2-5; D not certain. From germline, CDR1 is SGHRS and CDR2 YFSETQ. This CDR3 region has 16 residues. Deletions cut 0 bases from V and 2 bases from J, with 14 bases between. The CDR3 nucleotides are TGCGCCAGCAGCTTGGAGGCAGGCCCCGTTCAAGAGACCCAGTACTTC. Amino acids: CASSLEAGPVQETQYF.

This clonotype was seen a handful of times. V usage is TRBV24-1 and J usage is TRBJ2-1; the D gene is possibly TRBD1 (5 bases). This CDR3 comprises 13 residues. V shed 3 bases and J shed 7 bases, with 9 bases lying between them. The germline gives CDR1 KGHDR, CDR2 SFDVKD. The CDR3 region has the DNA TGTGCCACCAGTGATACCAGGGAAAATGAGCAGTTCTTC. This translates into CATSDTRENEQFF.

This clonotype was seen a few times. The chain links TRBV7-6 to TRBJ2-7; weak D call: TRBD2 (5 bases). Germline-derived CDR1 and CDR2 are SGHVS and FNYEAQ. V lost 2 bases and J 5 bases, leaving 13 bases between the germline ends. The CDR3 totals 14 residues. CDR3 sequence: CASSLFERAHEQYF. CDR3 bases: TGTGCCAGCAGCTTATTTGAGAGGGCCCACGAGCAGTACTTC. The full variable domain, completed using reference TRBV7-6 and TRBJ2-7, is GAGVSQSPRYKVTKRGQDVALRCDPISGHVSLYWYRQALGQGPEFLTYFNYEAQQDKSGLPNDRFSAERPEGSISTLTIQRTEQRDSAMYRCASSLFERAHEQYFGPGTRLTVT.

The rearrangement joins TRBV5-1 to TRBJ2-1; possibly TRBD1 or TRBD2 for D (5 bases each). Germline V gene lookup returns CDR1 SGHRS and CDR2 YFSETQ. Trimming removed 4 bases at V and 5 bases at J, with 10 bases between. CDR3 length equals 13 residues. This CDR3 is CASSPGRNNEQFF. The CDR3 coding sequence is TGCGCCAGCAGCCCGGGACGGAACAATGAGCAGTTCTTC.

The gene calls are TRBV4-3 and TRBJ2-7, with a tentative D call TRBD1 (6 bases). Germline-derived CDR1 and CDR2 are LGHNA and YSLEER. The V and J ends lost 1 base and 6 bases respectively, with 16 bases between them. The CDR3 has 15 amino acids. The CDR3 coding sequence is TGCGCCAGCAGCCAAGCCAGGGGCCTTGCCTCCGAGCAGTACTTC. Its translation is CASSQARGLASEQYF.

This clonotype was seen many times. The rearrangement uses TRBV27 and TRBJ2-2; 9 bases align to TRBD2. CDR1 and CDR2 (germline): MNHEY, SMNVEV (reference sequence). V lost 3 bases to trimming and J lost 4 bases; unmatched junction nucleotides: 9. CDR3 length: 17 amino acids. DNA for the CDR3: TGTGCCAGCAGTTTTGACGCACTAGCGGGTTTCACCGGGGAGCTGTTTTTT. This translates into CASSFDALAGFTGELFF.

At least ten counts were recorded for this clonotype. V gene TRBV9 combines with J gene TRBJ2-2; 9 bases are a match to TRBD2. The CDR3 totals 18 residues. V was clipped by 4 bases and J by 7 bases; unmatched bases: 17. The germline CDR1 and CDR2 sequences are SGDLS and YYNGEE. This CDR3 reads CASSLTLAGGPLVGELFF. CDR3 DNA sequence: TGTGCCAGCAGCCTCACCCTTGCGGGAGGGCCCCTTGTCGGGGAGCTGTTTTTT.

The chain employs TRBV5-6 and TRBJ2-5, with D perhaps TRBD1 or TRBD2 (5 bases each). The CDR3 is 16 amino acids. Germline V gives CDR1 SGHDT, CDR2 YYEEEE. V was clipped by 4 bases and J by 2 bases, with 18 bases between them. The CDR3 loop reads CASSPVYEGLQETQYF. The DNA for the CDR3 is TGTGCCAGCAGCCCGGTTTACGAGGGGCTGCAAGAGACCCAGTACTTC.

This clonotype was seen a few times. The V and J genes are TRBV28 and TRBJ1-2; 9 bases are shared with TRBD1. Per germline, CDR1 MDHEN and CDR2 SYDVKM. The CDR3 contains 15 residues. After removal of 2 bases from V and 6 bases from J, the junction contained 7 bases not matched to a gene. CDR3 coding DNA: TGTGCCAGCAGTTTAAGGAGGGGGACAGGGAATGGCTACACCTTC. Translating gives CASSLRRGTGNGYTF.

The chain uses TRBV29-1 and TRBJ2-7; TRBD2 matches 12 bases. This CDR3 contains 16 residues. The germline CDR1 and CDR2 sequences are SQVTM and ANQGSEA. The V gene end was trimmed by 0 bases and the J gene end by 4 bases; junction bases not matched to a gene: 7. The CDR3 nucleotides read TGCAGCGTTGAAGAAATGCGGCTAGCGGGAGGGTACGAGCAGTACTTC. This encodes CSVEEMRLAGGYEQYF.

The table lists this clonotype with a few counts. A much larger clone sits a single nucleotide away, making a read error possible. The V call is TRBV6-2 or TRBV6-3, the J call TRBJ2-3; 7 nucleotides match TRBD2. Trimming at V came to 6 bases and at J to 0 bases, leaving 3 bases not matched to a gene. Germline CDR1 and CDR2: MNHEY and SVGEGT. The CDR3 length is 14 residues. In nucleotides, the CDR3 is TGTGCCAGCAGCCCAGCGGGAAGCACAGATACGCAGTATTTT. Its protein is CASSPAGSTDTQYF.

This clonotype was detected only once. This chain connects TRBV15 to TRBJ2-5; 13 bases align to TRBD2. Trimming removed 0 bases from V and 9 bases from J; junction bases left unmatched: 4. The germline gives CDR1 LNHNV, CDR2 YYDKDF (reference sequence). This CDR3 has 15 amino acids. The CDR3 reads CATSREGLAGESQYF. In DNA, the CDR3 is TGTGCCACCAGCAGAGAAGGACTAGCGGGGGAGTCCCAGTACTTC.

V and J are TRBV19 and TRBJ2-5; D may be TRBD1 or TRBD2 (5 bases each). The V gene's germline CDR1 is LNHDA and CDR2 SQIVND (reference sequence). The CDR3 contains 12 residues. Trimming shortened V by 9 bases and J by 5 bases, and 13 bases separated the two germline ends. In DNA, the CDR3 is TGTGCCAGCAGCCGGGACGGGGAGACCCAGTACTTC. Residues: CASSRDGETQYF.

This clonotype was recorded many times. CDR3 nucleotide sequence: TGCGCCAGCATGGATTCGTCAGAGACCCAGTACTTC. It codes for CASMDSSETQYF. The V call is TRBV4-1, the J call TRBJ2-5; D is ambiguous. The ends were cut back, 7 bases at V and 4 bases at J, with 10 bases in the middle. This CDR3 region has 12 residues. Germline V CDR1 and CDR2: MGHRA, YSYEKL.

The V gene is TRBV3-1, the J gene TRBJ2-3; 16 bases match TRBD2. The CDR3 has 21 amino acids. Germline V gives CDR1 LGHDT, CDR2 YNNKEL (reference sequence). With V trimmed by 3 bases and J by 2 bases, 14 bases remained unmatched. The CDR3 bases are TGTGCCAGCAGCCAGGAACTCCCGGGACTAGCGGGAGGGGAACCCACAGATACGCAGTATTTT. It yields the protein CASSQELPGLAGGEPTDTQYF.

J is TRBJ2-2 and V is TRBV4-3; D gene unclear. V shed 0 bases and J shed 7 bases, with 12 bases lying between them. The CDR3 runs to 15 residues. Germline V gene data show CDR1 as LGHNA and CDR2 as YSLEER. DNA of the CDR3: TGCGCCAGCAGCCAAGAGGCAGGCGGTGGCGGGGAGCTGTTTTTT. Translated, it gives CASSQEAGGGGELFF.

The genes are TRBV3-1 and TRBJ1-2; D unclear. CDR1 is LGHDT and CDR2 is YNNKEL in the germline V gene (reference sequence). The CDR3 contains 14 residues. Deletions cut 2 bases from V and 5 bases from J, with 12 bases between. The CDR3 reads CASSQTGEWYGYTF. The CDR3 DNA sequence: TGTGCCAGCAGCCAAACCGGTGAATGGTATGGCTACACCTTC.

The rearrangement uses TRBV4-2 and TRBJ2-5, with a tentative D call TRBD1 (5 bases). The germline gives CDR1 LGHNA, CDR2 YNFKEQ. Trimming stripped 1 base from V and 3 bases from J, with 15 bases between. CDR3 size: 16 residues. The chain's CDR3 is CASSQVPLGDKETQYF. The CDR3 DNA reads TGTGCCAGCAGCCAAGTTCCTTTAGGGGATAAAGAGACCCAGTACTTC.

This clonotype appeared once. The chain combines TRBV7-3 with TRBJ2-1; D might be TRBD2 (7 bases). Germline V CDR1 and CDR2: SGHTA, FQGTGA. This CDR3 has 16 residues. The germline V and J ends were trimmed by 5 bases and 5 bases, with 19 bases remaining between them. The CDR3 is CASSPGAGEINNEQFF. The CDR3 DNA sequence: TGTGCCAGCAGCCCAGGGGCGGGAGAAATAAACAATGAGCAGTTCTTC.

This clonotype turned up a few times. The V and J genes are TRBV2 and TRBJ1-5, with D maybe TRBD1 (6 bases). CDR3 size: 15 residues. Germline CDR1 is SNHLY and CDR2 is FYNNEI. V was trimmed by 4 bases and J by 3 bases, leaving 13 bases between them. Here the CDR3 DNA reads TGTGCCAGCAGTGGAACGGGACACCTCAATCAGCCCCAGCATTTT. Its translation: CASSGTGHLNQPQHF.

This clonotype was found many times. CDR3 in DNA: TGCAGCGTTGACTCTCCTTCGGGAGAGCAGTACTTC. It encodes CSVDSPSGEQYF. The rearrangement joins TRBV29-1 to TRBJ2-7, with a weak D call TRBD2 (5 bases). Germline lookup yields CDR1 SQVTM and CDR2 ANQGSEA. CDR3 length: 12 amino acids. Trimming took 3 bases from V and 7 from J, leaving 13 bases between them.

This clonotype was seen a handful of times. The V gene is TRBV4-1, the J gene TRBJ2-7, with D uncertain. The CDR3 totals 14 residues. The V gene lost 1 base and the J gene lost 2 bases, with 9 bases spanning the gap. Germline CDR1 MGHRA, CDR2 YSYEKL. CDR3 bases: TGCGCCAGCAGCCAAGGGCACGCCACCTACGAGCAGTACTTC. Its translation: CASSQGHATYEQYF.

Written as DNA, the CDR3 is TGTGCCACCAGCAGGGGGACTAGCGGATACAATGAGCAGTTCTTC. Translation gives CATSRGTSGYNEQFF. The chain has TRBV15 and TRBJ2-1; 11 bases are shared with TRBD2. The CDR3 extends over 15 amino acids. Trimming removed 3 bases from V and 4 bases from J; junction bases left unmatched: 2. Germline CDR1 LNHNV, CDR2 YYDKDF (reference sequence).